This T cell receptor beta chain was recovered during a study of blood T cell repertoires in COVID-19. Looking at the study overall: From the United States, Italy and Spain came samples of acute and convalescent COVID-19.

Profiled with immunoSEQ multiplex PCR; TCRdb holds only in-frame clones, not every one. The table has more than 85,000 clones, under 80% seen once. The sequence was obtained from a woman aged 70-85 years with acute or convalescent COVID-19. Material: peripheral blood.

The CDR3 DNA reads as TGTGCCAGCAAACAGGGATCCCGGGAGACCCAGTACTTC. It encodes CASKQGSRETQYF. This chain connects TRBV6-5 to TRBJ2-5; possible D gene TRBD1, 6 bases. V dropped 7 bases and J dropped 5 bases, with 14 bases sitting between them. In germline, CDR1 is MNHEY, CDR2 SVGAGI. The CDR3 runs to 13 residues.